The 29 T cell receptor beta chains below were found in one sample sequenced in a study of tissue T cells after allogeneic stem cell transplantation. The assay was immunoSEQ multiplex PCR, and TCRdb's table has in-frame clones only and misses some. Here the sample spans 5,000 to 6,500 clones, 45% to 50% being singletons. Indicated time point: mouse harvest day 7 after allogeneic transplant. The graft held 10^6 splenic CD5+ T cells and 10^7 T-cell-depleted bone marrow cells. The source material was skin. These receptors all come from a female BALB/c mouse given C57BL/6 T cells with graft-versus-host disease after an allogeneic hematopoietic cell transplant.

This clone has just a few counts. Germline and genes: mouse. The sequence runs out 1 residue before the end of the CDR3; the remainder is reconstructed from the germline J gene. The V gene is TRBV26, the J gene TRBJ2-1, with 12 bases identical to TRBD2. The trim removed 5 bases at V and 6 bases at J, leaving 5 bases unmatched. The CDR3 consists of 15 residues. Germline V CDR1 and CDR2: KGHPV, FQNQEV (reference sequence). CDR3 DNA, as far as it was read: TGTGCCAGCAGTGACTGGGGGGGCGCTGTTGCTGAGCAGTTC. Amino acids: CASSDWGGAVAEQF. The entire CDR3 protein reads CASSDWGGAVAEQFF.

Concerning this clone itself: Genes and germline are mouse. Coverage ceases 1 residue before the CDR3 finishes, and the germline J gene fills in the end. The rearrangement joins TRBV26 to TRBJ2-3; D unclear. The V gene lost 2 bases and the J gene lost 6 bases, with 6 bases spanning the gap. In germline, CDR1 is KGHPV, CDR2 FQNQEV (reference sequence). The CDR3 is made up of 12 amino acids. Here the CDR3 reads CASSLILETLYF. The CDR3 bases that were read are TGTGCCAGCAGTCTGATACTCGAAACGCTGTAT.

With respect to this clone: Any gene name here is a mouse gene name. The CDR3 end falls 1 residue outside the read, so it is completed with the germline J gene. The V and J genes are TRBV26 and TRBJ2-5; either TRBD1 or TRBD2 may fit D (5 bases each). Trimming stripped 6 bases from V and 0 bases from J, with 7 bases between. The germline V gene encodes CDR1 KGHPV and CDR2 FQNQEV (reference sequence). The CDR3 runs 13 residues. The chain's CDR3 is CASSRDNQDTQYF. CDR3 DNA, as far as it was read: TGTGCCAGCAGCCGGGACAACCAAGACACCCAGTAC.

Turning to this clone: The genes and germline here are from mouse. The read terminates 1 residue before the CDR3 end, so the remaining end is supplied by the germline J gene. The rearrangement joins TRBV23 to TRBJ2-5; the table's D gene call, TRBD2, was not cross checked with the DNA. Germline CDR1 and CDR2: KGHTA and FQNQQP. This CDR3 is 15 amino acids long. CDR3 amino acids: CSSSQSMGGQDTQYF. CDR3 bases read: TGCTCCAGCAGTCAATCGATGGGGGGGCAAGACACCCAGTAC.

A word on this clone: Gene names are the mouse ones. The read is 1 residue too short to cover the CDR3 end, so that end is filled in from the germline J gene. The chain recombines TRBV15 with TRBJ2-3; TRBD2 matches at 12 bases. The germline V gene encodes CDR1 SGHND and CDR2 FRSKSL. J lost 1 base, V lost 4 bases, and 0 bases had no gene match. CDR3 length: 15 residues. CDR3 DNA (partial): TGTGCCAGCAGTTGGGACTGGGGGGGTGCAGAAACGCTGTAT. Protein: CASSWDWGGAETLY. The whole CDR3 reads CASSWDWGGAETLYF.

This clone has just a few counts. The genes and germline here are from mouse. The CDR3 end is not reached by the read, which stops 1 residue before it; the germline J gene fills it in. The chain couples TRBV26 to TRBJ1-1; 7 bases line up with TRBD1. This CDR3 region has 13 residues. With 6 bases clipped from V and 4 bases from J, the junction kept 5 bases outside the gene matches. Germline V gene data show CDR1 as KGHPV and CDR2 as FQNQEV (reference sequence). CDR3 DNA (partial): TGTGCCAGCAGCCGGGACAGATCCACAGAAGTCTTC. This sequence encodes CASSRDRSTEVF. The full CDR3 is CASSRDRSTEVFF.

This clone is medium-sized within its sample. Gene names follow the mouse nomenclature. The CDR3 goes on 1 residue after the read ends, and that part is filled in from the germline J gene. The chain couples TRBV26 to TRBJ1-2; 7 bases line up with TRBD1. Trimming cost V 2 bases and J 3 bases; bases outside gene matches: 0. The CDR3 loop spans 13 amino acids. Looked up from germline, CDR1 is KGHPV and CDR2 is FQNQEV (reference sequence). The covered CDR3 bases are TGTGCCAGCAGTCTGCAGGGGGACTCCGACTACACC. Amino acids: CASSLQGDSDYT. The CDR3, in full, reads CASSLQGDSDYTF.

Notes on this clone: Any gene name here is a mouse gene name. The sequenced fragment ends 1 residue before the CDR3 boundary, so the rest is inferred from the germline J gene. The chain employs TRBV5 and TRBJ2-2, with D possibly being TRBD1 or TRBD2 (5 bases each). In germline, CDR1 is LGHNA, CDR2 YNLKQL (reference sequence). V lost 0 bases and J 6 bases, leaving 5 bases between the germline ends. CDR3 length: 13 amino acids. CDR3 in amino acids: CASSQEGAGQLYF. CDR3 bases read: TGTGCCAGCAGCCAAGAGGGGGCCGGGCAGCTCTAC.

This clone came up a few times. The genes and germline here are from mouse. The CDR3 here is CASSPDMNNQAPLF. CDR3 bases read: TGTGCCAGCAGTCCTGACATGAACAACCAGGCTCCGCTT. This sequence joins TRBV26 and TRBJ1-5; D gene ambiguous. Read sequence stops 1 residue before the CDR3 end, and the germline J gene provides the missing end. The V end was cut by 4 bases, the J end by 1 base, with 8 bases between. Germline loops: CDR1 KGHPV, CDR2 FQNQEV (reference sequence). This CDR3 has 14 amino acids.

The sample holds a few counts of this clone. These gene names are mouse names. The read finishes 1 residue shy of the CDR3 end, and the germline J gene is used to complete it. This chain links TRBV12-2 with TRBJ1-3; TRBD1 matches at 9 bases. CDR3 length equals 16 residues. Per germline, CDR1 SGHLS and CDR2 HYDKME. With 0 bases clipped from V and 0 bases from J, the junction kept 2 bases outside the gene matches. The CDR3 region is CASSLGQGYSGNTLYF. The CDR3 DNA, read in part, is TGTGCCAGCTCTCTCGGACAGGGGTATTCTGGAAATACGCTCTAT.

In the case of this clone: The germline and genes are mouse ones. Coverage ceases 1 residue before the CDR3 finishes, and the germline J gene fills in the end. This chain joins TRBV26 and TRBJ1-1, with TRBD1 matching 11 bases. This CDR3 comprises 15 residues. In germline, CDR1 is KGHPV, CDR2 FQNQEV (reference sequence). J lost 5 bases, V lost 7 bases, and 9 bases had no gene match. The part of the CDR3 DNA that was read is TGTGCCAGCAAACCGGGACAGGGGGTGAGTACAGAAGTCTTC. Amino acids: CASKPGQGVSTEVF. In full, the CDR3 reads CASKPGQGVSTEVFF.

As concerns this clone: Gene names are mouse gene names. The read gets to within 1 residue of the CDR3 end, and the germline J gene fills in the rest. The chain is built from TRBV26 and TRBJ2-5; D may be TRBD1 (6 bases). The CDR3 covers 13 residues. Trimming stripped 6 bases from V and 3 bases from J, with 10 bases between. Germline lookup yields CDR1 KGHPV and CDR2 FQNQEV (reference sequence). Here the CDR3 reads CASSPGQQDTQYF. The DNA read from the CDR3 is TGTGCCAGCAGCCCCGGACAGCAAGACACCCAGTAC.

A remark on this clone: Mouse gene names apply. The observed sequence ends 1 residue before the CDR3 terminus, with the missing tail filled in from the germline J gene. The chain is built from TRBV4 and TRBJ1-5; 7 nucleotides line up with TRBD1. CDR1 and CDR2 from the germline V gene are LGHDT and YNNKQL (reference sequence). J was trimmed by 3 bases and V by 3 bases; bases with no gene match: 2. The CDR3 sequence is 14 residues long. CDR3 sequence: CASSYRGGNQAPLF. The part of the CDR3 DNA that was read is TGTGCCAGCAGCTACAGGGGGGGCAACCAGGCTCCGCTT.

This clone turned up a few times. Gene names are mouse gene names. CDR3 loop: CASSLSLFAGGGEQYF. The sequenced part of the CDR3 DNA is TGTGCCAGCAGTCTGTCCTTGTTTGCTGGGGGGGGTGAACAGTAC. The rearrangement uses TRBV26 and TRBJ2-7; 9 bases align to TRBD2. The sequence runs out 1 residue before the end of the CDR3; the remainder is reconstructed from the germline J gene. J was trimmed by 6 bases and V by 0 bases; bases with no gene match: 9. The CDR3 consists of 16 residues. Germline V gene data show CDR1 as KGHPV and CDR2 as FQNQEV (reference sequence).

This clone appeared a few times. Gene names refer to mouse genes. The read terminates 1 residue before the CDR3 end, so the remaining end is supplied by the germline J gene. V usage is TRBV26 and J usage is TRBJ1-2; D is perhaps TRBD1 (5 bases). V lost 4 bases, J lost 2 bases, and 8 bases lay in between. This CDR3 is 13 amino acids long. Germline values: CDR1 KGHPV, CDR2 FQNQEV (reference sequence). The CDR3 reads CASSPGFNSDYTF. The covered CDR3 bases are TGTGCCAGCAGTCCAGGGTTCAACTCCGACTACACC.

As to this clone: Gene names denote mouse genes. The read finishes 1 residue shy of the CDR3 end, and the germline J gene is used to complete it. V gene TRBV13-3 combines with J gene TRBJ2-7; D gene uncertain. This CDR3 contains 12 residues. CDR1 NNHDY and CDR2 SYVADS come from the germline V gene. V lost 0 bases, J lost 4 bases, and 5 bases lay in between. The CDR3 spells CASSDAWYEQYF. CDR3 bases read: TGTGCCAGCAGTGATGCCTGGTATGAACAGTAC.

This clone turned up a few times. Any gene name here is a mouse gene name. The CDR3 protein is CGARDRGGDTQYF. CDR3 DNA, as far as it was read: TGTGGTGCTAGGGACAGGGGAGGGGACACCCAGTAC. The rearrangement uses TRBV20 and TRBJ2-5; weak D call: TRBD1 (6 bases). The read falls 1 residue short of the CDR3 end, and the missing part is taken from the germline J gene. V was cut by 0 bases and J by 6 bases, with 10 bases left in between. CDR3 length equals 13 residues. The germline V gene encodes CDR1 GFQATS and CDR2 STVNSAI.

This clone turned up a few times. The gene names given are mouse names. Read data end 1 residue before the CDR3 end; the end is taken from the germline J gene. This CDR3 is also generated by other DNA sequences in the sample. V usage is TRBV26 and J usage is TRBJ1-3, with D uncertain. Germline CDR1 reads KGHPV; CDR2 reads FQNQEV (reference sequence). This CDR3 comprises 14 residues. Trimming shortened V by 2 bases and J by 0 bases, and 5 bases separated the two germline ends. The DNA read from the CDR3 is TGTGCCAGCAGTCTGCCTCATTCTGGAAATACGCTCTAT. Encoded protein: CASSLPHSGNTLY. The CDR3 as a whole reads CASSLPHSGNTLYF.

This clone was counted only a few times. Mouse names are used for the genes. The sequence runs out 1 residue before the end of the CDR3; the remainder is reconstructed from the germline J gene. The genes are TRBV3 and TRBJ2-7; 9 nucleotides align to TRBD2. The germline CDR1 and CDR2 sequences are SNHLY and FYNGKV (reference sequence). J lost 0 bases, V lost 5 bases, and 5 bases had no gene match. The length of the CDR3 is 15 residues. The CDR3 sequence: CASSTGLGSSYEQYF. The CDR3 DNA, read in part, is TGTGCCAGCAGCACGGGACTGGGAAGCTCCTATGAACAGTAC.

The table lists this clone with a few counts. Genes here carry mouse names. The read falls 1 residue short of the CDR3 end, and the missing part is taken from the germline J gene. This CDR3 is also generated by other DNA sequences in the sample. The chain carries TRBV26 and TRBJ1-4; D remains ambiguous. The germline V gene has CDR1 KGHPV and CDR2 FQNQEV (reference sequence). V lost 2 bases and J lost 0, with 4 bases in between. The CDR3 has 14 amino acids. Partial CDR3 DNA: TGTGCCAGCAGTCTGAGAATTTCCAACGAAAGATTATTT. It codes for CASSLRISNERLF. The entire CDR3 is CASSLRISNERLFF.

This clone was detected a few times. All gene names here are mouse names. Incomplete CDR3 DNA: TGTGCCAGCAGTCTGCCTGGGGGGGCGGGGGCAGAAACGCTGTAT. Translation gives CASSLPGGAGAETLY. The CDR3, in full, reads CASSLPGGAGAETLYF. This rearrangement joins TRBV26 to TRBJ2-3; 10 nucleotides align to TRBD2. The DNA ends 1 residue before the CDR3 does, and the rest of the CDR3 is filled in from the germline J gene. V trimming: 2 bases; J trimming: 3 bases; junction bases outside the gene matches: 5. The CDR3 totals 16 residues. Germline values: CDR1 KGHPV, CDR2 FQNQEV (reference sequence).

A remark on this clone: Mouse names are used for the genes. The observed sequence ends 1 residue before the CDR3 terminus, with the missing tail filled in from the germline J gene. The chain employs TRBV12-1 and TRBJ2-3; D is possibly TRBD1 (7 bases). Trimming left V 2 bases short and J 2 bases short, with 10 bases between. This CDR3 contains 14 residues. In germline, CDR1 is SGHSN, CDR2 HYEKVE. The CDR3 DNA, read in part, is TGTGCCAGCTCTCCGAGGGGGCCTGCAGAAACGCTGTAT. Translation: CASSPRGPAETLY. The full CDR3 sequence reads CASSPRGPAETLYF.

With regard to this clone: The germline and genes are mouse ones. From the germline J gene comes the end of the CDR3, since the read stops 1 residue before it. The V and J genes are TRBV23 and TRBJ2-5. The germline gives CDR1 KGHTA, CDR2 FQNQQP. This CDR3 has 15 residues. The CDR3 bases that were read are TGCTCCAGCAGTCAATCGCCGATTAACCAAGACACCCAGTAC. This gives the protein CSSSQSPINQDTQY. The full CDR3 protein reads CSSSQSPINQDTQYF.

Remarks on this clone: All gene names here are mouse names. The CDR3 goes on 1 residue after the read ends, and that part is filled in from the germline J gene. The chain links TRBV3 to TRBJ2-3; perhaps TRBD2 as D (5 bases). CDR1 is SNHLY and CDR2 is FYNGKV in the germline V gene (reference sequence). The CDR3 sequence is 14 residues long. Trimming took off 2 bases at V and 0 bases at J, with 6 bases between the two ends. The CDR3: CASSLPGSAETLYF. CDR3 DNA, as far as it was read: TGTGCCAGCAGCTTACCTGGGAGTGCAGAAACGCTGTAT.

Remarks on this clone: These gene names are mouse names. Coverage ceases 1 residue before the CDR3 finishes, and the germline J gene fills in the end. The chain employs TRBV23 and TRBJ1-4; the table's D gene call, TRBD1, was not cross checked with the DNA. CDR3 length: 13 residues. Germline V gene data show CDR1 as KGHTA and CDR2 as FQNQQP. The sequenced CDR3 bases are TGCTCCAGCAGCCCGACAGGGCCCGAAAGATTATTT. Protein sequence: CSSSPTGPERLF. The full CDR3 is CSSSPTGPERLFF.

A remark on this clone: Genes and germline come from the mouse. The read ends 1 residue early relative to the CDR3; the germline J gene fills the gap. The chain is built from TRBV13-2 and TRBJ2-7, with 7 bases identical to TRBD1. With V trimmed by 3 bases and J by 0 bases, 6 bases remained unmatched. Germline V gives CDR1 NNHNN, CDR2 SYGAGS (reference sequence). The CDR3 has 15 residues. The CDR3: CASGAPQGSSYEQYF. The sequenced CDR3 bases are TGTGCCAGCGGTGCCCCACAGGGGAGCTCCTATGAACAGTAC.

Concerning this clone: Any gene name here is a mouse gene name. The read terminates 1 residue before the CDR3 end, so the remaining end is supplied by the germline J gene. The chain couples TRBV13-2 to TRBJ2-7; D not resolved. The CDR3 is made up of 11 amino acids. V dropped 5 bases and J dropped 6 bases, with 9 bases sitting between them. Germline CDR1 and CDR2: NNHNN and SYGAGS (reference sequence). The CDR3 bases that were read are TGTGCCAGCGGCCGAGGGATTGAACAGTAC. Its translation is CASGRGIEQY. The entire CDR3 is CASGRGIEQYF.

For this clone: Mouse gene names apply. The read halts 1 residue ahead of the CDR3 end, with the missing end drawn from the germline J gene. The rearrangement joins TRBV26 to TRBJ2-3; D uncertain. There are 14 residues in the CDR3. V was pared by 3 bases and J by 0 bases, with 7 bases between. The germline CDR1 and CDR2 sequences are KGHPV and FQNQEV (reference sequence). CDR3 residues: CASSLQTSAETLYF. Incomplete CDR3 DNA: TGTGCCAGCAGTCTTCAGACTAGTGCAGAAACGCTGTAT.

About this clone itself: Mouse names are used for the genes. The sequenced fragment ends 1 residue before the CDR3 boundary, so the rest is inferred from the germline J gene. J is TRBJ2-1 and V is TRBV3; 10 positions match TRBD1. This CDR3 spans 14 amino acids. CDR1 and CDR2 (germline): SNHLY, FYNGKV (reference sequence). V was clipped by 5 bases and J by 3 bases; unmatched bases: 1. CDR3 in amino acids: CASSRTGGYAEQFF. The sequenced CDR3 bases are TGTGCCAGCAGCCGGACAGGGGGCTATGCTGAGCAGTTC.